This T cell receptor beta chain was sequenced during a study of spatial heterogeneity in lung cancer. V shed 2 bases and J shed 7 bases, with 12 bases lying between them. This CDR3 comprises 13 residues. CDR1 is SGHRS and CDR2 is YFSETQ in the germline V gene. This clonotype appeared a few times. The sample's time point: sample taken at primary tumor resection. Tumor, nontumor lung or frozen PBMC supplied whole RNA, sequenced without sorting. Via MiXCR, TCRdb re-called the 5' RACE reads, giving one row per CDR3 protein. The data contain roughly 48,000 distinct CDR3 sequences, over 9.5% of them singletons.

The TCR originated in a female donor with early-stage non-small cell lung cancer. The chain links TRBV5-1 to TRBJ1-1, with D perhaps TRBD1 (6 bases). Here the sequenced sample was PBMCs, taken at surgery. CDR3 DNA sequence: TGCGCCAGCAGCTTCCAACAGGGTAGTGAAGCTTTCTTT. Amino acids: CASSFQQGSEAFF.